Listed below are T cell receptor beta chains from one sample, sequenced in a study of T cell responses to AZD1222 COVID-19 vaccine. Clones were sequenced by immunoSEQ multiplex PCR, and TCRdb holds only the in-frame ones, with some missing. The data contain about 56,000 clones, 70% to 90% of them singletons. The sample in question was peripheral blood, obtained on day 0 of AZD1222 vaccination. All receptors come from an adult in good health. CDR3s include the opening cysteine and the closing phenylalanine or tryptophan. A D gene is named only where the DNA matches it firmly. Expanded clones get a size class; other rows say once, few or many, or leave the size out.

v_call,clone_size,d_call,j_call,cdr3_aa,cdr3_nt
TRBV3-1/TRBV3-2,.,.,TRBJ1-2,CASSLRPRGRDGYTF,TGTGCCAGCAGCCTACGGCCCCGCGGGCGCGATGGCTACACCTTC
TRBV6-5,.,TRBD1,TRBJ1-6,CASSYGTDNSPLHF,TGTGCCAGCAGTTACGGGACAGATAATTCACCCCTCCACTTT
TRBV28,few,.,TRBJ1-6,CASSDPPSSYNSPLHF,TGTGCCAGCAGTGACCCCCCGAGCTCCTATAATTCACCCCTCCACTTT
TRBV3-1/TRBV3-2,.,.,TRBJ2-3,CASSQDPPDTQYF,TGTGCCAGCAGCCAAGACCCGCCAGATACGCAGTATTTT
TRBV18,.,.,TRBJ1-1,CASSRTQGGNTEAFF,TGTGCCAGCTCACGTACCCAGGGAGGGAACACTGAAGCTTTCTTT
TRBV6-5,.,.,TRBJ1-1,CASSVDEGLNTEAFF,TGTGCCAGCAGCGTGGATGAAGGTCTGAACACTGAAGCTTTCTTT
TRBV12-3/TRBV12-4,.,TRBD1,TRBJ1-2,CASSRTGEYGYTF,TGTGCCAGCAGCCGGACAGGCGAATATGGCTACACCTTC
TRBV2,.,TRBD1,TRBJ2-5,CAGMTLTGGKGQETQYF,TGTGCCGGAATGACACTTACAGGGGGCAAAGGACAAGAGACCCAGTACTTC
TRBV18,.,TRBD2,TRBJ2-4,CASSPGSGGLKNIQYF,TGTGCCAGCTCACCAGGAAGCGGGGGTTTGAAAAACATTCAGTACTTC
TRBV4-2,.,.,TRBJ1-4,CASSPDFEKLFF,TGTGCCAGCAGCCCAGATTTCGAAAAACTGTTTTTT
TRBV13,.,.,TRBJ2-3,CASSKGGQQTSTDTQYF,TGTGCCAGCAGCAAGGGGGGACAGCAGACTAGCACAGATACGCAGTATTTT
TRBV6-7,.,TRBD1,TRBJ2-1,CASSLPPPTGTKKGNEQFF,TGTGCCAGCAGCCTACCCCCTCCGACAGGGACCAAAAAAGGTAATGAGCAGTTCTTC
TRBV19,.,.,TRBJ2-3,CASSPSTDTQYF,TGTGCCAGTAGTCCCAGCACAGATACGCAGTATTTT
TRBV7-9,.,TRBD1,TRBJ1-5,CASSFGQGNQPQHF,TGTGCCAGCAGCTTTGGACAGGGGAATCAGCCCCAGCATTTT
TRBV4-2,.,TRBD1,TRBJ1-3,CASSQNRGSSGNTIYF,TGTGCCAGCAGCCAAAACAGGGGAAGCTCTGGAAACACCATATATTTT
TRBV18,.,TRBD1,TRBJ1-6,CASSPRTGDNSPLHF,TGTGCCAGCTCTCCTAGGACAGGGGACAATTCACCCCTCCACTTT
TRBV5-4,.,.,TRBJ2-2,CASSLGRVYTGELFF,TGTGCCAGCAGCTTGGGGAGGGTCTACACCGGGGAGCTGTTTTTT
TRBV5-6,.,TRBD1,TRBJ2-2,CASSGGTGHNTGELFF,TGTGCCAGCAGCGGGGGGACAGGGCACAACACCGGGGAGCTGTTTTTT
TRBV7-8,.,TRBD2,TRBJ2-7,CASSLDIGEGSYEQYF,TGTGCCAGCAGCTTAGACATAGGGGAGGGGTCCTACGAGCAGTACTTC
TRBV28,.,.,TRBJ2-7,CASRMSSYEQYF,TGTGCCAGCAGGATGAGTTCCTACGAGCAGTACTTC
TRBV6-5,.,.,TRBJ1-2,CASSSLGWSYGYTF,TGTGCCAGCAGCTCCTTAGGGTGGAGCTATGGCTACACCTTC
TRBV2,once,.,TRBJ1-1,CASSRRQGDSEAFF,TGTGCCAGCAGTAGACGACAAGGAGATTCTGAAGCTTTCTTT
TRBV19,.,.,TRBJ1-1,CASSLSGLTNTEAFF,TGTGCCAGTAGCCTATCCGGACTGACGAACACTGAAGCTTTCTTT
TRBV10-3,.,.,TRBJ1-1,CAISESGGHTEAFF,TGTGCCATCAGTGAGTCGGGGGGGCACACTGAAGCTTTCTTT
TRBV11-3,.,.,TRBJ1-1,CASSSRGAGDAEAFF,TGTGCCAGCAGCTCCCGAGGGGCAGGGGATGCTGAAGCTTTCTTT
TRBV20-1,.,.,TRBJ1-1,CSASSLVFSNTEAFF,TGCAGTGCTAGTTCTCTTGTGTTTTCGAACACTGAAGCTTTCTTT
TRBV3-1/TRBV3-2,.,.,TRBJ1-5,CASSQGGWSNQPQHF,TGTGCCAGCAGCCAAGGAGGCTGGAGCAATCAGCCCCAGCATTTT
TRBV5-4,.,.,TRBJ1-2,CASSLSVNYGYTF,TGTGCCAGCAGCTTATCAGTGAACTATGGCTACACCTTC
TRBV9,.,.,TRBJ2-2,CASSVRQNTGELFF,TGTGCCAGCAGCGTAAGACAGAACACCGGGGAGCTGTTTTTT
TRBV11-2,.,.,TRBJ1-1,CASSPEPGTEAFF,TGTGCCAGCAGCCCCGAACCGGGAACTGAAGCTTTCTTT
TRBV6-5,.,.,TRBJ1-6,CASGKRGTYNSPLHF,TGTGCCAGCGGGAAAAGGGGAACCTATAATTCACCCCTCCACTTT
TRBV7-8,.,.,TRBJ1-1,CASSLQGRGNTEAFF,TGTGCCAGCAGCCTACAGGGACGGGGGAACACTGAAGCTTTCTTT
TRBV19,.,.,TRBJ1-5,CASSPGRGYQPQHF,TGTGCCAGTAGCCCAGGCCGGGGATATCAGCCCCAGCATTTT
TRBV5-4,.,TRBD2,TRBJ2-2,CASSLPSGAEGTGELFF,TGTGCCAGCAGCTTGCCCAGCGGGGCGGAAGGTACCGGGGAGCTGTTTTTT
TRBV30,.,.,TRBJ1-1,CAWSAIKSEAFF,TGTGCCTGGAGTGCGATCAAATCTGAAGCTTTCTTT
TRBV18,.,.,TRBJ2-7,CASSPPGRNSYEQYF,TGTGCCAGCTCACCACCGGGCAGAAATTCCTACGAGCAGTACTTC
TRBV5-1,.,.,TRBJ2-7,CASSLVLGAAEQYF,TGCGCCAGCAGCTTGGTTTTAGGGGCGGCCGAGCAGTACTTC
TRBV28,.,.,TRBJ2-1,CASSLLQFDNEQFF,TGTGCCAGCAGTTTATTACAGTTCGACAATGAGCAGTTCTTC
TRBV2,.,TRBD1,TRBJ1-2,CASSNPGQGGGYTF,TGTGCCAGCAGTAATCCGGGACAGGGGGGTGGCTACACCTTC
TRBV28,.,.,TRBJ1-5,CASTHGGGQGNQPQHF,TGTGCCAGCACCCACGGGGGGGGCCAGGGCAATCAGCCCCAGCATTTT
TRBV5-4,once,TRBD1,TRBJ1-2,CASSLGGGGTYGYTF,TGTGCCAGCAGCTTGGGTGGAGGGGGCACCTATGGCTACACCTTC
TRBV9,once,.,TRBJ2-3,CASSVSLLDTDTQYF,TGTGCCAGCAGCGTGTCCCTTTTGGACACAGATACGCAGTATTTT
TRBV7-2,.,.,TRBJ1-2,CASSLALDPNYGYTF,TGTGCCAGCAGCTTAGCTTTGGATCCTAACTATGGCTACACCTTC
TRBV12-3/TRBV12-4,.,.,TRBJ2-2,CASDSQNTGELFF,TGTGCCAGCGACAGCCAGAACACCGGGGAGCTGTTTTTT
TRBV21-1,.,.,TRBJ1-2,CASSQGVGRGCYGYTF,TGTGCCAGCAGTCAAGGGGTCGGCAGGGGTTGCTATGGCTACACCTTC